These 22 T cell receptor beta chains originate from one sample sequenced in a study of T cells in localized non-small cell lung cancer. This table comes from immunoSEQ multiplex PCR, and its TCRdb copy is limited to in-frame clones, with some not included. The sample consists of around 39,000 clones, 80% to 90% of them appearing once. Source: peripheral blood, taken before any cancer treatment. These TCRs come from a woman between 40 and 69 years old with stage I lung adenocarcinoma.

This chain links TRBV7-8 with TRBJ1-1; no definite D call. Germline loops: CDR1 SGHVS, CDR2 FQNEAQ. V was clipped by 1 base and J by 0 bases, with 18 bases between them. The CDR3 has 18 amino acids. CDR3 nucleotide sequence: TGTGCCAGCAGCTTAGGGGCAGGCGAAGCAAGCATGAACACTGAAGCTTTCTTT. Its protein is CASSLGAGEASMNTEAFF.

This sequence joins TRBV28 and TRBJ2-7; 8 bases are shared with TRBD1. The CDR3 extends over 14 amino acids. Trimming removed 3 bases from V and 3 bases from J; junction bases left unmatched: 4. Germline V gene data show CDR1 as MDHEN and CDR2 as SYDVKM. CDR3 amino acids: CASSLTGAGYEQYF. The CDR3 region has the DNA TGTGCCAGCAGTTTGACAGGGGCCGGCTACGAGCAGTACTTC.

The rearrangement joins TRBV4-2 to TRBJ1-2; weak D call: TRBD1 (5 bases). Looked up from germline, CDR1 is LGHNA and CDR2 is YNFKEQ. With 2 bases removed from V and 8 bases from J, the gap between germline ends came to 12 bases. The CDR3 has 13 residues. The CDR3 loop is CASSQLGPGGYTF. The CDR3 DNA reads as TGTGCCAGCAGCCAATTGGGGCCGGGGGGCTACACCTTC.

There are a few counts of this clone. The V and J genes are TRBV11-3 and TRBJ2-7; D may be TRBD2 (7 bases). This CDR3 has 17 amino acids. CDR1 is SGHNT and CDR2 is YENEEA in the germline V gene. The V end was cut by 5 bases, the J end by 4 bases, with 24 bases between. The chain's CDR3 is CASSHTHEGGLKYEQYF. Here the CDR3 DNA reads TGTGCCAGCAGCCACACACACGAGGGGGGGCTGAAATACGAGCAGTACTTC.

This chain links TRBV27 with TRBJ2-1; D is undetermined. This CDR3 is built from 14 residues. CDR1 is MNHEY and CDR2 is SMNVEV in the germline V gene (reference sequence). Between the trimmed V and J ends, which lost 5 bases and 2 bases, there was a span of 10 bases. The CDR3 sequence: CASSLDPTYNEQFF. In nucleotides, the CDR3 is TGTGCCAGCAGTCTCGATCCGACCTACAATGAGCAGTTCTTC.

This chain links TRBV23-1 with TRBJ1-4; tentatively, D is TRBD1 (6 bases). TRBV23-1 is an ORF; its function is uncertain. V was cut by 4 bases and J by 3 bases, with 9 bases left in between. The CDR3 is 14 residues long. CDR3 sequence: CASSLGGPNEKLFF. In nucleotides, the CDR3 is TGCGCCAGCAGTCTAGGGGGACCTAATGAAAAACTGTTTTTT.

The V call is TRBV15, the J call TRBJ2-4; 9 nucleotides agree with TRBD1. Germline CDR1 and CDR2: LNHNV and YYDKDF (reference sequence). This CDR3 has 15 amino acids. J gave up 15 bases and V 3 bases, and 15 bases lay outside the gene matches. The CDR3 reads CATSSPRDREGVRYF. The CDR3 DNA reads TGTGCCACCAGCAGCCCACGGGACAGGGAGGGAGTGAGGTACTTC. Looking up the rest from reference TRBV15 and TRBJ2-4 gives the full variable domain: DAMVIQNPRYQVTQFGKPVTLSCSQTLNHNVMYWYQQKSSQAPKLLFHYYDKDFNNEADTPDNFQSRRPNTSFCFLDIRSPGLGDTAMYLCATSSPRDREGVRYFGAGTRLSVL.

The chain couples TRBV7-8 to TRBJ2-2; no definite D call. The CDR3 is made up of 12 amino acids. The germline V and J ends were trimmed by 8 bases and 0 bases, with 4 bases remaining between them. Germline V gene data show CDR1 as SGHVS and CDR2 as FQNEAQ. CDR3: CASSANTGELFF. The CDR3 coding sequence is TGTGCCAGCTCCGCGAACACCGGGGAGCTGTTTTTT.

The V call is TRBV10-1, the J call TRBJ2-7; maybe TRBD2 (7 bases). The CDR3 consists of 14 residues. CDR1 WNHNN and CDR2 SYGVQD come from the germline V gene (reference sequence). V was clipped by 6 bases and J by 2 bases, with 14 bases between them. For the CDR3, the DNA is TGCGCCAGCAGATCGGGGGGCTCTACCTACGAGCAGTACTTC. Translated: CASRSGGSTYEQYF.

The gene calls are TRBV7-3 and TRBJ2-5; perhaps TRBD1 as D (6 bases). The V and J ends lost 1 base and 5 bases respectively, with 11 bases between them. Germline CDR1 and CDR2: SGHTA and FQGTGA. The length of the CDR3 is 14 residues. CDR3: CASSLIGGGETQYF. Written as DNA, the CDR3 is TGTGCCAGCAGCTTAATTGGGGGCGGGGAGACCCAGTACTTC.

V gene TRBV11-3 combines with J gene TRBJ2-2, with D hard to call. With 1 base removed from V and 8 bases from J, the gap between germline ends came to 8 bases. The CDR3 totals 13 residues. The germline CDR1 and CDR2 sequences are SGHNT and YENEEA. The CDR3 loop reads CASSLAGRGELFF. CDR3 DNA: TGTGCCAGCAGCTTAGCTGGGCGTGGGGAGCTGTTTTTT.

This clone was seen a few times. The chain is built from TRBV11-2 and TRBJ1-2, with D perhaps TRBD1 (5 bases). Trimming pared 1 base from V and 5 bases from J, leaving 11 bases between. The CDR3 is made up of 14 amino acids. Germline CDR1 and CDR2: SGHAT and FQNNGV. The CDR3 loop is CASSLGDGGYGYTF. Here the CDR3 DNA reads TGTGCCAGCAGCTTAGGTGATGGGGGGTATGGCTACACCTTC. Full variable domain (rest looked up from reference TRBV11-2 and TRBJ1-2): EAGVAQSPRYKIIEKRQSVAFWCNPISGHATLYWYQQILGQGPKLLIQFQNNGVVDDSQLPKDRFSAERLKGVDSTLKIQPAKLEDSAVYLCASSLGDGGYGYTFGSGTRLTVV.

The V call is TRBV28, the J call TRBJ1-5; TRBD1 matches 9 bases. This CDR3 has 15 amino acids. After removal of 6 bases from V and 4 bases from J, the junction contained 7 bases not matched to a gene. Germline CDR1 MDHEN, CDR2 SYDVKM. CDR3 sequence (DNA): TGTGCCAGCAGCCGCCCGGACAGGGGTAATCAGCCCCAGCATTTT. Protein: CASSRPDRGNQPQHF.

This clone is a singleton in its sample. The J gene is TRBJ2-5, the V gene TRBV7-2; TRBD2 matches 8 bases. After removal of 5 bases from V and 4 bases from J, the junction contained 3 bases not matched to a gene. This CDR3 has 13 residues. The germline gives CDR1 SGHTA, CDR2 FQGNSA. The CDR3 sequence is CASSRGLAETQYF. As DNA, the CDR3 is TGTGCCAGCAGCCGAGGACTAGCAGAGACCCAGTACTTC.

The rearrangement links TRBV18 to TRBJ1-1, with a tentative D call TRBD1 (5 bases). With 3 bases removed from V and 1 base from J, the gap between germline ends came to 6 bases. CDR3 length: 13 residues. CDR1 and CDR2 (germline): KGHSH, LQKENI. The CDR3 region is CASSPGGNTEAFF. The CDR3, as DNA: TGTGCCAGCTCACCCGGGGGGAACACTGAAGCTTTCTTT.

V usage is TRBV5-5 and J usage is TRBJ1-1, with D possibly matching TRBD1 (6 bases). Trimming removed 4 bases from V and 4 bases from J, with 20 bases in between. Per germline, CDR1 SGHKS and CDR2 YYEKEE (reference sequence). This CDR3 contains 16 residues. In nucleotides, the CDR3 is TGTGCCAGCAGCGGAACACAACAGGGTCCGGGCACTGAAGCTTTCTTT. Protein: CASSGTQQGPGTEAFF.

J is TRBJ2-7 and V is TRBV6-1; TRBD1 matches 8 bases. Trimming cost V 3 bases and J 4 bases; bases outside gene matches: 8. The CDR3 length is 15 residues. CDR1 is MNHNS, CDR2 SASEGT, per germline. For the CDR3, the DNA is TGTGCCAGCAGTGATGGTGCCAGGGGGCGGTACGAGCAGTACTTC. It translates to CASSDGARGRYEQYF.

The chain recombines TRBV6-1 with TRBJ1-6, with D possibly TRBD1 on 5 matching bases. This CDR3 comprises 17 residues. Germline V CDR1 and CDR2: MNHNS, SASEGT. The germline V and J ends were trimmed by 2 bases and 9 bases, with 20 bases remaining between them. The CDR3 DNA is TGTGCCAGCAGTGAATCCCGAGGGACCCTCGAGGGTTCACCCCTCCACTTT. This gives the protein CASSESRGTLEGSPLHF.

The gene calls are TRBV28 and TRBJ2-5; 8 nucleotides align to TRBD2. The CDR3 runs 18 residues. The V and J ends lost 5 bases and 2 bases, in that order; junction bases with no gene match: 16. Germline lookup yields CDR1 MDHEN and CDR2 SYDVKM. CDR3 DNA: TGTGCCAGCAGTCCATGGACTAGCTCCTCGTCCGCTCAAGAGACCCAGTACTTC. Translated, it gives CASSPWTSSSSAQETQYF. Full variable domain (missing parts from reference TRBV28 and TRBJ2-5): DVKVTQSSRYLVKRTGEKVFLECVQDMDHENMFWYRQDPGLGLRLIYFSYDVKMKEKGDIPEGYSVSREKKERFSLILESASTNQTSMYLCASSPWTSSSSAQETQYFGPGTRLLVL.

The chain combines TRBV19 with TRBJ1-3; D uncertain. CDR1 and CDR2 (germline): LNHDA, SQIVND (reference sequence). The CDR3 length is 17 residues. The V and J ends lost 5 bases and 0 bases respectively, with 17 bases between them. As DNA, the CDR3 is TGTGCCAGTAGTGCAATTGGAGACGGCTACTCTGGAAACACCATATATTTT. It encodes CASSAIGDGYSGNTIYF. The whole variable domain, remainder taken from reference TRBV19 and TRBJ1-3, is DGGITQSPKYLFRKEGQNVTLSCEQNLNHDAMYWYRQDPGQGLRLIYYSQIVNDFQKGDIAEGYSVSREKKESFPLTVTSAQKNPTAFYLCASSAIGDGYSGNTIYFGEGSWLTVV.

The genes are TRBV19 and TRBJ2-2; weak D call: TRBD1 (6 bases). The V end was cut by 3 bases, the J end by 3 bases, with 17 bases between. CDR1 LNHDA and CDR2 SQIVND come from the germline V gene (reference sequence). This CDR3 comprises 17 residues. In nucleotides, the CDR3 is TGTGCCAGTAGTATCAGTCATGGTCAGGGGCACACCGGGGAGCTGTTTTTT. Encoded protein: CASSISHGQGHTGELFF.

The chain has TRBV19 and TRBJ2-5; D not resolved. This CDR3 region has 14 residues. From germline, CDR1 is LNHDA and CDR2 SQIVND (reference sequence). V gave up 6 bases and J gave up 5 bases, with 16 bases separating them. CDR3 DNA sequence: TGTGCCAGTAGCCCTCTCGCGGATTGGGAGACCCAGTACTTC. Translating gives CASSPLADWETQYF.